Sequencing of this TCR beta chain was carried out in a study of T cells after yellow fever vaccination (dated by TCRdb to the late 2010s). Background for the entire study: The SMART-Seq v4 Ultra Low Input RNA kit was used to prepare libraries from fractions with low cell numbers. To follow T-cell clones before and after primary and booster YFV17D yellow fever vaccination, bulk TCR alpha and beta repertoires were sequenced over time. Two healthy male donors made up the cohort, one aged 18 to 30 years and the other aged 30 to 40 years. Blood samples were taken at several timepoints before and after primary and secondary immunization, and bulk PBMC replicates and cell subsets were isolated.

V was cut back by 7 bases and J by 3 bases, leaving a gap of 7 bases between them. The CDR3, from cysteine to phenylalanine, totals 10 residues. The CDR3 DNA has 30 bases and is translated from base 1. CDR1 and CDR2 (DFQATT, SNEGSKA) derive from the germline V gene (reference sequence). The investigation overall reported the following: Computational filtering was needed because FACS-sorted repertoires could contain abundant contaminating clonotypes from the bulk population. A small share of clonotypes was detected in both CD4 and CD8 compartments, with the overlap likely arising from convergent recombination. Because only two donors were included in the study, the extent to which the findings can be generalized is limited. Most clones expanded after primary vaccination were re-detected after the booster (around 96% of CD4 and around 88% of CD8), suggesting broad memory maintenance. Compared with the primary T-cell response, the secondary T-cell response was faster but weaker, reaching its peak on day 5 rather than on day 15.

Synthesis of TCR cDNA relied on 5'RACE template switching, a step that introduced a universal primer site along with unique molecular identifiers. Priming for cDNA synthesis came from both the TCR alpha and TCR beta constant segments. Library amplification involved two PCR steps, and the second step added sample barcodes and sequencing adapters. Sequencing of libraries was performed on Illumina HiSeq 2500 (2x100 bp) or NovaSeq (2x150 bp). Per the source publication's procedure: MIGEC handled demultiplexing of reads and collapsing into UMI consensus sequences, while MiXCR performed V(D)J alignment. Vaccine-responding clonotypes were identified with edgeR using replicate PBMC samples, with FDR below 0.01 and a log2 fold change above 5 up to day 15 being required. Each bulk clonotype was labeled CD4 or CD8 based on which sequenced repertoire, CD4 or CD8, contained the clonotype at higher abundance. TCRdb reanalyzed the raw reads on its own, using fastp at Q25 for trimming and MiXCR for clone calling, and kept in-frame beta chains. Rows with one shared CDR3 protein collapse into an entry with the most common genes and DNA. TCRdb's processing, not the authors', yielded these V and J calls. The sample data list around 140,000 distinct CDR3 sequences, and 5% to 8% of these were observed just once. The ten biggest clones cover over 0.55% of the sample.

This clonotype was recorded many times. Its antigen specificity is not known. Base qualities are not recorded, but no much larger clone differs from it by a single base. What the treatment or condition label conveys for this sample: live attenuated yellow fever vaccine strain. PBMCs were isolated from peripheral blood using a standard Ficoll-Paque protocol. Dynabeads CD4 and CD8 positive selection kits were used to isolate the CD4 and CD8 T-cell fractions. TriZol was used to extract RNA from bulk PBMCs, CD4 and CD8 fractions, and dextramer-positive and dextramer-negative fractions. Here the chain combines TRBV20-1 and TRBJ2-7; the best D guess is TRBD1, with 5 bases matching. This receptor was obtained from a man aged 25-45 years who received the YFV17D yellow fever vaccine. The source was CD4+ T cells sorted from PBMCs, collected 10 days after the yellow fever booster vaccination. The DNA sequence is TGCAGTGTCGACAGCTACGAGCAGTACTTC. Its coded protein is CSVDSYEQYF.